Listed below are T cell receptor beta chains from one sample, sequenced in a study of OX40 agonist ivuxolimab in advanced cancers. The method was immunoSEQ multiplex PCR; TCRdb's version includes in-frame clones alone and lacks a portion of them. This sample has about 25,000 clones, with over 70% found just once. Sequenced material: CD4+ or CD8+ T cells sorted from blood, taken in a trial of the OX40 agonist ivuxolimab. The source is an adult with an advanced solid tumor such as melanoma, head and neck, liver or kidney cancer. Each CDR3 is given without its conserved first and last residue. The D gene is left open where the match is weak.

D gene | V gene | CDR3 protein
TRBD1 | TRBV18 | ASSLDRGSSYEQY
NA | TRBV6-6 | ASSYDGQNTYEQY
NA | TRBV4-3 | ASSQWDSGNEQF
NA | TRBV6-5 | ASSYSVQDRNGYT
TRBD1 | TRBV28 | ASRGQGVEQY
NA | TRBV13 | ASSLEGAHEQY
NA | TRBV10-2 | ASSDGENQPQH
TRBD2 | TRBV2 | ASNGLAGGHSYEQY
NA | TRBV30 | AWSVLGPNTEAF
TRBD2 | TRBV4-1 | ASSLRLAGDYEQY
TRBD2 | TRBV27 | ASSSLRTRTVVGELF
NA | TRBV11-2 | ASSIQGSYEQY
NA | TRBV30 | AWSVTGLGDTQY
NA | TRBV7-9 | ASSLGEGRQPQH
NA | TRBV9 | ASSASGGTGELF
NA | TRBV19 | ASSISAGTEAF
NA | TRBV27 | ASSFGTTHNEQF
NA | TRBV5-1 | ASSLDYTEAF
NA | TRBV9 | ASSPGQMNTEAF
NA | TRBV27 | ASSLWEKSYEQY
TRBD1 | TRBV29-1 | SVGEQGAEETQY
NA | TRBV9 | ASSEPNGGSSYNEQF
NA | TRBV5-4 | ASSLGSGPDTQY
NA | TRBV5-4 | ASSLGPAEAF
TRBD1 | TRBV7-2 | ASSSAGTAAKNIQY
TRBD2 | TRBV4-3 | ASSQGSAGVYEQY
NA | TRBV19 | ASSIGTPGYT
TRBD2 | TRBV7-6 | ASSSLPSGFTGELF
TRBD1 | TRBV7-9 | ASSLAETGGAEAF